This entry lists 10 T cell receptor beta chains sequenced from one sample in a study of blood T cell repertoires in COVID-19. Using immunoSEQ multiplex PCR, the repertoire was profiled, and TCRdb retains in-frame clones only, with some absent. The sample has about 310,000 clones, roughly 91% seen once. Sequenced: peripheral blood. These receptors all come from a man aged 50 to 60 with active or convalescent COVID-19.

The V gene is TRBV7-9, the J gene TRBJ2-1; 11 positions agree with TRBD2. The CDR3 spans 16 residues. J gave up 8 bases and V 5 bases, and 11 bases lay outside the gene matches. Looked up from germline, CDR1 is SEHNR and CDR2 is FQNEAQ (reference sequence). The CDR3 protein is CASSHSGGAGRDEQFF. The CDR3 DNA sequence: TGTGCCAGCAGCCATAGCGGGGGGGCCGGTCGGGATGAGCAGTTCTTC.

The chain has TRBV28 and TRBJ2-3; 8 bases fit TRBD2. The V gene's germline CDR1 is MDHEN and CDR2 SYDVKM. Trimming at V came to 6 bases and at J to 5 bases, leaving 7 bases not matched to a gene. The CDR3 extends over 14 amino acids. The CDR3 DNA sequence: TGTGCCAGCAGGGAGGCGGGGGGCAGAGATACGCAGTATTTT. Protein: CASREAGGRDTQYF.

The chain uses TRBV28 and TRBJ2-7; tentatively, D is TRBD2 (6 bases). V gave up 2 bases and J gave up 9 bases, with 20 bases separating them. Germline-derived CDR1 and CDR2 are MDHEN and SYDVKM. This CDR3 region has 15 residues. The CDR3 DNA reads as TGTGCCAGCAGTTTACCCCAAGATCCGACTAGTTGGCAGTACTTC. The encoded protein is CASSLPQDPTSWQYF.

This clone was counted once. This chain uses TRBV5-1 with TRBJ2-1; 10 bases align to TRBD1. CDR1 is SGHRS, CDR2 YFSETQ, per germline. V lost 0 bases to trimming and J lost 9 bases; unmatched junction nucleotides: 9. The CDR3 is 16 amino acids. DNA of the CDR3: TGCGCCAGCAGCTTGGGAGGGACAGGGGCCAGGCGTGAGCAGTTCTTC. Its translation is CASSLGGTGARREQFF.

The V call is TRBV18, the J call TRBJ1-4; 10 nucleotides line up with TRBD1. V lost 1 base, J lost 6 bases, and 5 bases stayed unmatched. CDR1 and CDR2 from the germline V gene are KGHSH and LQKENI. CDR3 length equals 16 residues. The CDR3 region has the DNA TGTGCCAGCTCACCACGCCCCGGGACAGGGGATGAAAAACTGTTTTTT. Translation gives CASSPRPGTGDEKLFF.

The CDR3 coding sequence is TGTGCCAGCAGCTTAAGGAGTTCGGGGGGCGCCGTTACAAACTATGGCTACACCTTC. Translation gives CASSLRSSGGAVTNYGYTF. V and J are TRBV7-2 and TRBJ1-2; tentatively, D is TRBD1 (6 bases). The V end lost 2 bases, the J end lost 2 bases, and 24 bases lay between the germline ends. The CDR3 length is 19 residues. Germline V lookup: CDR1 SGHTA, CDR2 FQGNSA.

V gene TRBV9 combines with J gene TRBJ2-7, with unresolved D. Germline CDR1 SGDLS, CDR2 YYNGEE. The V end lost 9 bases, the J end lost 0 bases, and 13 bases lay between the germline ends. The CDR3 consists of 13 residues. This CDR3 reads CANPQYLSYEQYF. CDR3 bases: TGTGCCAACCCACAGTACCTCTCCTACGAGCAGTACTTC.

The sample holds one count of this clone. This chain connects TRBV24-1 to TRBJ2-5; 12 bases align to TRBD1. Germline V gene sequence: CDR1 KGHDR, CDR2 SFDVKD. V lost 7 bases and J lost 4; bases outside the gene matches: 6. The CDR3 totals 15 residues. CDR3: CATSGTGGLGETQYF. In nucleotides, the CDR3 is TGTGCCACCAGCGGGACAGGGGGCCTAGGAGAGACCCAGTACTTC.

The rearrangement uses TRBV7-3 and TRBJ2-3; D not resolved. The CDR3 is 13 amino acids. The V gene's germline CDR1 is SGHTA and CDR2 FQGTGA. V was pared by 8 bases and J by 4 bases, with 13 bases between. CDR3 in amino acids: CASRSSAADTQYF. CDR3 coding DNA: TGTGCCAGCCGGTCCTCCGCGGCAGATACGCAGTATTTT.

J is TRBJ2-3 and V is TRBV29-1, with 7 bases matching TRBD1. Germline trimming cut 4 bases from V and 4 bases from J; bases unmatched to any gene: 5. CDR3 size: 13 residues. Germline V gene data show CDR1 as SQVTM and CDR2 as ANQGSEA. The CDR3 sequence is CSVAEGAADTQYF. In nucleotides, the CDR3 is TGCAGCGTTGCAGAGGGGGCGGCAGATACGCAGTATTTT.